A single sample gave rise to the 10 T cell receptor beta chains below, sequenced in a study of blood T cell repertoires in COVID-19 (dated by TCRdb to the early 2020s). Library generation was performed with the immunoSEQ multiplex PCR assay. TCRdb limited this immuneACCESS table to in-frame rearrangements with V and J called. A share of clones is missing; checked studies link under half to unresolved V genes, and the rest is unexplained. Recorded for this sample are 150,000 to 180,000 clones; 80% to 90% of them occurred a single time. About 8.9% of the sample belongs to the ten largest clones. Sequenced material: peripheral blood. The receptors derive from a woman aged 45-65 years with acute or convalescent COVID-19.

This clone was counted between two and nine times. Other nucleotide sequences in the sample specify the same CDR3. The V call is TRBV18, the J call TRBJ1-4, with D possibly TRBD1 on 6 matching bases. V shed 1 base and J shed 3 bases, with 6 bases lying between them. Per the germline V gene, CDR1 is KGHSH and CDR2 is LQKENI. The CDR3 is made up of 14 amino acids. CDR3 coding DNA: TGTGCCAGCTCACCACGACAGGCTAATGAAAAACTGTTTTTT. Encoded protein: CASSPRQANEKLFF. The entire variable domain, with the rest obtained from reference TRBV18 and TRBJ1-4, is as follows: NAGVMQNPRHLVRRRGQEARLRCSPMKGHSHVYWYRQLPEEGLKFMVYLQKENIIDESGMPKERFSAEFPKEGPSILRIQQVVRGDSAAYFCASSPRQANEKLFFGSGTQLSVL.

This clone has more than one count but fewer than ten. The V gene is TRBV3-1 (or the pseudogene TRBV3-2), the J gene TRBJ1-2; D is unclear. The CDR3 covers 14 residues. Germline V gene sequence: CDR1 LGHDT, CDR2 YNNKEL (reference sequence). V was shortened by 0 bases and J by 2 bases, with 7 bases between the two germline ends. CDR3: CASSQDAGNYGYTF. Here the CDR3 DNA reads TGTGCCAGCAGCCAAGATGCCGGGAACTATGGCTACACCTTC.

As for this clone: This same CDR3 is encoded by further DNA sequences in the sample. The chain has TRBV19 and TRBJ2-1; unclear D gene. Germline CDR1 is LNHDA and CDR2 is SQIVND (reference sequence). Trimming cost V 4 bases and J 7 bases, with 5 bases left between them. This CDR3 comprises 11 residues. CDR3 loop: CASSTLNEQFF. The CDR3 DNA sequence: TGTGCCAGTAGTACTTTGAATGAGCAGTTCTTC.

This chain uses TRBV7-2 with TRBJ2-7, with 7 nucleotides matching TRBD1. Unmatched junction bases numbered 14, after V lost 5 bases and J lost 4 bases. The CDR3 contains 16 residues. Germline V gene sequence: CDR1 SGHTA, CDR2 FQGNSA. This chain's CDR3 is CASSKGGGGKKYEQYF. In nucleotides, the CDR3 is TGTGCCAGCAGCAAAGGGGGCGGAGGAAAAAAATACGAGCAGTACTTC.

The chain joins TRBV7-2 to TRBJ2-7; 11 bases align to TRBD2. The germline V gene encodes CDR1 SGHTA and CDR2 FQGNSA. The trim removed 6 bases at V and 2 bases at J, leaving 6 bases unmatched. This CDR3 region has 15 residues. This CDR3 is CASRYPGLAAYEQYF. The CDR3 region has the DNA TGTGCCAGCAGGTACCCGGGACTAGCGGCCTACGAGCAGTACTTC.

The chain employs TRBV2 and TRBJ2-7; D not certain. Germline V lookup: CDR1 SNHLY, CDR2 FYNNEI. This CDR3 is built from 12 residues. Trimming cost V 6 bases and J 6 bases, with 12 bases left between them. CDR3 sequence: CASRVYAGEQYF. The CDR3, as DNA: TGTGCCAGCAGGGTCTACGCCGGCGAGCAGTACTTC. Full variable domain (rest looked up from reference TRBV2 and TRBJ2-7): EPEVTQTPSHQVTQMGQEVILRCVPISNHLYFYWYRQILGQKVEFLVSFYNNEISEKSEIFDDQFSVERPDGSNFTLKIRSTKLEDSAMYFCASRVYAGEQYFGPGTRLTVT.

V is TRBV11-2 and J is TRBJ2-7; 9 nucleotides line up with TRBD2. V was pared by 3 bases and J by 2 bases, with 17 bases of the junction left unmatched. The CDR3 length is 19 residues. CDR1 and CDR2 (germline): SGHAT, FQNNGV. As DNA, the CDR3 is TGTGCCAGCAGCTTGAGACTAGCGGCAGAGGGGGGGACCGCCTACGAGCAGTACTTC. Its protein product is CASSLRLAAEGGTAYEQYF.

This chain connects TRBV6-2 or TRBV6-3 to TRBJ1-5; 8 bases agree with TRBD1. Germline assignment: CDR1 MNHEY and CDR2 SVGEGT. The CDR3 covers 21 residues. V trimming: 2 bases; J trimming: 0 bases; junction bases outside the gene matches: 18. The DNA of the CDR3 is TGTGCCAGCAGTTACCCCCTAAGACAGGGGTCTTATTCAAATAGCAATCAGCCCCAGCATTTT. It specifies CASSYPLRQGSYSNSNQPQHF.

This sequence joins TRBV4-2 and TRBJ1-2, with D perhaps matching TRBD1 (5 bases). V was shortened by 7 bases and J by 4 bases, with 13 bases between the two germline ends. The CDR3 loop spans 13 amino acids. Germline V gives CDR1 LGHNA, CDR2 YNFKEQ. For the CDR3, the DNA is TGTGCCAGCAACTCGGACAAAAGCTATGGCTACACCTTC. Protein product: CASNSDKSYGYTF.

This clone was observed a single time. V and J are TRBV18 and TRBJ1-2; tentatively, D is TRBD1 (5 bases). Germline CDR1 and CDR2: KGHSH and LQKENI. The CDR3 spans 15 residues. The V end was cut by 2 bases, the J end by 6 bases, with 16 bases between. The CDR3 DNA is TGTGCCAGCTCACCAGTCGGAGTGGGGCTTGATGGCTACACCTTC. Protein: CASSPVGVGLDGYTF.